The clone carrying this TCR beta chain has more than one count but fewer than ten. Just one base apart from a much larger clone, this may be a read error. MiXCR was run by TCRdb on the 5' RACE reads, yielding one entry per CDR3 protein. The sample lists 350,000 to 450,000 distinct CDR3 sequences, about 28% occurring once. Germline V gene data show CDR1 as SGHRS and CDR2 as YFSETQ. V was pared by 4 bases and J by 4 bases, with 11 bases between. There are 13 residues in the CDR3. Likely shared infections and vaccines: all three twin pairs were reared together. This sample is drawn from a study of identical twins' blood T cells.

The rearrangement links TRBV5-1 to TRBJ1-2, with a weak D call TRBD1 (6 bases). Material for sequencing was PBMCs. The clonotype was recovered from a woman between 18 and 55 years old in good health. CDR3 nucleotides: TGCGCCAGCAGCATACCACAGGGCTATGGCTACACCTTC. Translated: CASSIPQGYGYTF.